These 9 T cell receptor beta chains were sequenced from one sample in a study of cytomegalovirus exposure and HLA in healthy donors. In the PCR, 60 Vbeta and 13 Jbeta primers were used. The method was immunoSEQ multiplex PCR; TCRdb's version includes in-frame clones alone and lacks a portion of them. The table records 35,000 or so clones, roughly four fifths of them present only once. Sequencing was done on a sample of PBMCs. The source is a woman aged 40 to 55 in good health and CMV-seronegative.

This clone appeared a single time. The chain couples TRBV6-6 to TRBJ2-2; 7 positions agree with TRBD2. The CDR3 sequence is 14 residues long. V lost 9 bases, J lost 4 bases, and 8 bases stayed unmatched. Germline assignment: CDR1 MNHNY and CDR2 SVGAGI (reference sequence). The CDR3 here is CASIGGGSTGELFF. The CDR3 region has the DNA TGTGCCAGTATTGGGGGGGGGAGCACCGGGGAGCTGTTTTTT.

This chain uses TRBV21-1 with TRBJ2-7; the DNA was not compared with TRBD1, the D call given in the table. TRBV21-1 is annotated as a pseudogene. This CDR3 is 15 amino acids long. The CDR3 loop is CASSKCGQFPYEQYV. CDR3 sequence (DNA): TGTGCCAGCAGCAAATGCGGACAGTTCCCCTACGAGCAGTACGTC.

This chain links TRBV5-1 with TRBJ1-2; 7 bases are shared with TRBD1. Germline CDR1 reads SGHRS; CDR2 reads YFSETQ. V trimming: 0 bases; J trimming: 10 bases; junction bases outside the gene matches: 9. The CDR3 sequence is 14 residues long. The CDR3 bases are TGCGCCAGCAGCTTGGTGGAGGGGGCAGGTGACTACACCTTC. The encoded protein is CASSLVEGAGDYTF.

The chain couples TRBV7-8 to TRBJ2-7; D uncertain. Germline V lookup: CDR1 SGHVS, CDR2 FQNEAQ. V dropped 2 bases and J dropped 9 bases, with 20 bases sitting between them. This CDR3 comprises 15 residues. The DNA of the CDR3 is TGTGCCAGCAGCTTAACGGGCAGCTCGTCCAAGGGGCAGTACGTC. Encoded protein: CASSLTGSSSKGQYV.

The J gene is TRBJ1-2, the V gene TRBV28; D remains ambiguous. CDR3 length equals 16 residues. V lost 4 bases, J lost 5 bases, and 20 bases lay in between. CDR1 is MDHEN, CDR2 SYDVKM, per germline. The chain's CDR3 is CASSSKSWNTVYGYTF. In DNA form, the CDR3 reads TGTGCCAGCAGTTCTAAATCGTGGAACACAGTGTATGGCTACACCTTC.

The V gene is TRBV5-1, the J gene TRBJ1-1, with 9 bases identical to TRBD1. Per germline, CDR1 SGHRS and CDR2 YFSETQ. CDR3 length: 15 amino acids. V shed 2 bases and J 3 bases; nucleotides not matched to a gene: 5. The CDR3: CASSFGGQGYTEAFF. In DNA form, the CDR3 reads TGCGCCAGCAGCTTTGGGGGACAGGGCTACACTGAAGCTTTCTTT.

CDR3 protein: CSVEVISGVNIQYF. CDR3 bases: TGCAGCGTTGAAGTGATAAGCGGGGTCAACATTCAGTACTTC. The chain joins TRBV29-1 to TRBJ2-4, with TRBD2 matching 7 bases. The germline gives CDR1 SQVTM, CDR2 ANQGSEA. V dropped 1 base and J dropped 7; count of bases not matched to a gene: 7. The CDR3 is 14 residues long. Based on the CDR3 plus reference TRBV29-1 and TRBJ2-4, the full variable domain is SAVISQKPSRDICQRGTSLTIQCQVDSQVTMMFWYRQQPGQSLTLIATANQGSEATYESGFVIDKFPISRPNLTFSTLTVSNMSPEDSSIYLCSVEVISGVNIQYFGAGTRLSVL.

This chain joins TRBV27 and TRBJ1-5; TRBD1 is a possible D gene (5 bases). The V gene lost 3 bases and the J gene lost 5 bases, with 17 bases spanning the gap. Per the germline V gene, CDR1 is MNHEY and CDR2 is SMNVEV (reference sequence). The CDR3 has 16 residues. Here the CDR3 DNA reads TGTGCCAGCAGTTTTTCCTACGGGGGAGGCGATCAGCCCCAGCATTTT. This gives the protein CASSFSYGGGDQPQHF.

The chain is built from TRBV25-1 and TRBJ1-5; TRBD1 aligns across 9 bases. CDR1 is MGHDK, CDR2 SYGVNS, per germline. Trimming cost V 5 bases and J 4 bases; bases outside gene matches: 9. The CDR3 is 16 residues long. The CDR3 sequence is CASSNSGTGSNQPQHF. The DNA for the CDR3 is TGTGCCAGCAGTAACTCCGGGACAGGGTCTAATCAGCCCCAGCATTTT.